This TCR beta chain was sequenced for a study of shared clonotypes between healthy human individuals. Broader study findings: Blood was the only sampled material, and tissue repertoires likely differ.

With respect to this clone: Its antigen is unknown.

Trimming removed 1 base at V and 8 bases at J, with 13 bases between. Looked up from germline, CDR1 is SGHRS and CDR2 is YFSETQ. The CDR3 has 14 residues. CD4+ cells yielded CD45RA+ naive and CD45RA-negative memory subsets. Measured with immunoSEQ multiplex PCR; TCRdb has only the in-frame clones, and not every one. The sample has roughly 2.2 million clones, about 92% seen once. The genes are TRBV5-1 and TRBJ2-1; D ambiguous. The sample comprised naive CD4+ T cells from PBMCs. Subset denoted: CD45RA+ positively selected. The receptor was isolated from a man younger than 35 in good health. Some clones in this sample may be carry-over from other donors' samples. The CDR3 here is CASSLFSMSDEQFF. Here the CDR3 DNA reads TGCGCCAGCAGCTTGTTTAGCATGAGCGATGAGCAGTTCTTC.